Listed below are T cell receptor beta chains from one sample, sequenced in a study of blood T cell repertoires in COVID-19. The method was immunoSEQ multiplex PCR; TCRdb's version includes in-frame clones alone and lacks a portion of them. The sample includes roughly 300,000 clones, approximately 92% of them seen just once. Sequenced sample: peripheral blood. The receptors derive from a woman aged 30 to 39 with COVID-19, enrolled during active disease. Both conserved end residues are part of each CDR3. D genes are given only for firm matches. Clone size is given for some rows only: seen once, a few or many times, or a class if the clone is expanded.

j_call,d_call,v_call,clone_size,cdr3_length,cdr3_nt,cdr3_aa
TRBJ1-1,TRBD1,TRBV27,NA,16,TGTGCCAGCCGTTACAGGGGGCGTCCGTCGGACACTGAAGCTTTCTTT,CASRYRGRPSDTEAFF
TRBJ1-2,NA,TRBV10-3,once,14,TGTGCCATCAGTGCACAGGGCGGTAACTATGGCTACACCTTC,CAISAQGGNYGYTF
TRBJ1-6,NA,TRBV19,few,14,TGTGCCAGTACCCAGGGAGGGGACTATTCACCCCTCCACTTT,CASTQGGDYSPLHF
TRBJ1-5,TRBD1,TRBV11-1,NA,15,TGTGCCAGCAGCCGCGGGACAGGGCGCAATCAGCCCCAGCATTTT,CASSRGTGRNQPQHF
TRBJ2-7,NA,TRBV3-1/TRBV3-2,NA,13,TGTGCCAGCAGCCAAGAAGCCCCCCTGAAGCAGTACTTC,CASSQEAPLKQYF
TRBJ2-2,TRBD1,TRBV9,NA,16,TGTGCCAGCAGCGTAGGTGGGACAGTTAACACCGGGGAGCTGTTTTTT,CASSVGGTVNTGELFF
TRBJ2-2,NA,TRBV7-9,NA,16,TGTGCCAGCAGCCCCGGGGAGCGCGCGAACACCGGGGAGCTGTTTTTT,CASSPGERANTGELFF
TRBJ1-5,TRBD1,TRBV6-1,NA,13,TGTGCCAGCAGTGAAACTCGACAGGGGTCCCAGCATTTT,CASSETRQGSQHF
TRBJ1-5,NA,TRBV5-6,NA,15,TGTGCCAGCAGCTTGTGGGCAATGTTAAATCAGCCCCAGCATTTT,CASSLWAMLNQPQHF
TRBJ1-5,NA,TRBV9,NA,15,TGTGCCAGCAGCGTAGATGACTATAGCAATCAGCCCCAGCATTTT,CASSVDDYSNQPQHF
TRBJ2-6,TRBD2,TRBV11-2,NA,18,TGTGCCAGCAGGCGTCCGCTAGCGGGGGTCTCTGGGGCCAACGTCCTGACTTTC,CASRRPLAGVSGANVLTF
TRBJ2-5,TRBD2,TRBV7-6,NA,15,TGTGCCAGCAGCTCGGTAGCGGGCAACCAAGAGACCCAGTACTTC,CASSSVAGNQETQYF
TRBJ2-4,TRBD2,TRBV30,NA,13,TGTGCCTGGACTAGCGGGAGTGTGGACATTCAGTACTTC,CAWTSGSVDIQYF
TRBJ2-2,TRBD2,TRBV6-5,NA,15,TGTGCCAGCAGGAATCTAGCGGGTCGCACCGGGGAGCTGTTTTTT,CASRNLAGRTGELFF
TRBJ2-1,TRBD2,TRBV5-1,NA,16,TGCGCCAGCAGCTTCACTAGCGGGAGCTCCTACAATGAGCAGTTCTTC,CASSFTSGSSYNEQFF
TRBJ2-1,NA,TRBV7-9,NA,17,TGTGCCAGCAGCTCATTGGACAGACCCAGTTTCCGTGATGAGCAGTTCTTC,CASSSLDRPSFRDEQFF
TRBJ2-1,NA,TRBV6-5,NA,13,TGTGCCAGCACTGCGGCTCCATACAATGAGCAGTTCTTC,CASTAAPYNEQFF
TRBJ2-2,NA,TRBV29-1,NA,13,TGCAGCGCCCGAACAACGAACACCGGGGAGCTGTTTTTT,CSARTTNTGELFF
TRBJ2-5,TRBD2,TRBV7-3,NA,15,TGTGCCAGCAGCTTACTAGCGGGAGTATTAGAGACCCAGTACTTC,CASSLLAGVLETQYF
TRBJ2-4,NA,TRBV10-3,NA,14,TGTGCCATCAGTGAATCTTTAGCCAAAAACATTCAGTACTTC,CAISESLAKNIQYF
TRBJ1-5,NA,TRBV19,NA,15,TGTGCCAGTAGTATAGGTCCAGGGAGCAATCAGCCCCAGCATTTT,CASSIGPGSNQPQHF
TRBJ1-6,NA,TRBV10-2,few,16,TGCGCCAGCAGTGCGAGAAGGGGCGCTTCTAATTCACCCCTCCACTTT,CASSARRGASNSPLHF
TRBJ2-7,NA,TRBV2,NA,11,TGTGCCAGCCAGCGAGACTACGAGCAGTACTTC,CASQRDYEQYF
TRBJ2-7,TRBD1,TRBV28,NA,15,TGTGCCAGCAGCACAACCGGGACAGGGGGCTACGAGCAGTACTTC,CASSTTGTGGYEQYF
TRBJ2-1,NA,TRBV27,many,13,TGTGCCAGCAGTTTCGATAGATGGAATGAGCAGTTCTTC,CASSFDRWNEQFF
TRBJ2-7,TRBD2,TRBV28,once,13,TGTGCCAGTATAGCGGGAGATCGATACGAGCAGTACTTC,CASIAGDRYEQYF
TRBJ2-7,NA,TRBV27,NA,14,TGTGCCAGCAGTTTACGCAGTCCCTCCTACGAGCAGTACTTC,CASSLRSPSYEQYF
TRBJ2-7,TRBD2,TRBV7-2,NA,15,TGTGCCAGCAGCCTAACTAGCGGGAGCTCCTACGAGCAGTACTTC,CASSLTSGSSYEQYF
TRBJ2-7,NA,TRBV9,NA,14,TGTGCCAGCAGCGTAGGGGTAGCCTCCTACGAGCAGTACTTC,CASSVGVASYEQYF
TRBJ2-7,TRBD1,TRBV11-2,NA,13,TGTGCCAGCAGCTGGGGACAGTCCTACGAGCAGTACTTC,CASSWGQSYEQYF
TRBJ2-3,NA,TRBV25-1,NA,12,TGTGCCAGCAATTCCCGGGCAGATACGCAGTATTTT,CASNSRADTQYF
TRBJ1-6,TRBD1,TRBV4-1,NA,14,TGCGCCAGCAGCCCGGGACAGGGGATACCACCCCTCCACTTT,CASSPGQGIPPLHF
TRBJ1-1,TRBD1,TRBV9,once,15,TGTGCCAGCAGCCCTAGACAGGGTGAGAACACTGAAGCTTTCTTT,CASSPRQGENTEAFF
TRBJ2-7,TRBD1,TRBV6-2/TRBV6-3,NA,13,TGTGCCAGCAGTCTGGACAGGGGCTACGAGCAGTACTTC,CASSLDRGYEQYF